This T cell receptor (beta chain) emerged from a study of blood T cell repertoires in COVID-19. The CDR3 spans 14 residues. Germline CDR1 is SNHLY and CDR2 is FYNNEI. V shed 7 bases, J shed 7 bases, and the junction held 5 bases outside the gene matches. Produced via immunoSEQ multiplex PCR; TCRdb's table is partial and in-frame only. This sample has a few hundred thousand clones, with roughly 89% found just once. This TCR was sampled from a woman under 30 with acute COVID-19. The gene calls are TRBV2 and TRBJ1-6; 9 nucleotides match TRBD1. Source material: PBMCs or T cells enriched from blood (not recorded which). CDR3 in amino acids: CASIRQGGNSPLHF. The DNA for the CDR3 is TGTGCCAGCATTCGACAGGGGGGAAATTCACCCCTCCACTTT.